One sample yielded the 7 T cell receptor beta chains listed below, sequenced in a study of T cell changes during pregnancy in multiple sclerosis. TCRdb's table, derived via immunoSEQ multiplex PCR, lists solely in-frame clones and lacks some. The repertoire holds roughly 60,000 clones, approximately 96% seen once, with roughly 2.5% in the top ten. Specimen: CD8+ T cells from peripheral blood mononuclear cells, collected after pregnancy. All receptors derive from a female donor with multiple sclerosis, enrolled in a pregnancy study.

The rearrangement uses TRBV7-2 and TRBJ2-7; D perhaps matches TRBD1 (5 bases). The CDR3 sequence is 14 residues long. Trimming cost V 5 bases and J 5 bases, with 16 bases left between them. The germline gives CDR1 SGHTA, CDR2 FQGNSA. The CDR3 coding sequence is TGTGCCAGCAGCCGCGCGCGCAGGGTGAACGAGCAGTACTTC. Protein: CASSRARRVNEQYF. Together with reference TRBV7-2 and TRBJ2-7, the CDR3 gives the full variable domain: GAGVSQSPSNKVTEKGKDVELRCDPISGHTALYWYRQSLGQGLEFLIYFQGNSAPDKSGLPSDRFSAERTGGSVSTLTIQRTQQEDSAVYLCASSRARRVNEQYFGPGTRLTVT.

DNA of the CDR3: TGTGCCAGCAGCAGTGGAGAGGCCGGGGAGCTGTTTTTT. This codes for CASSSGEAGELFF. The chain has TRBV7-9 and TRBJ2-2; D remains ambiguous. Germline V gene data show CDR1 as SEHNR and CDR2 as FQNEAQ (reference sequence). Trimming took off 5 bases at V and 6 bases at J, with 10 bases between the two ends. The CDR3 has 13 residues.

V is TRBV29-1 and J is TRBJ2-7, with TRBD1 matching over 7 bases. V gave up 1 base and J gave up 7 bases; unmatched junction bases: 7. This CDR3 contains 13 residues. From germline, CDR1 is SQVTM and CDR2 ANQGSEA. CDR3 DNA: TGCAGCGTTGAAGCAGGGGGACCGGGTGAGCAGTACTTC. Its translation: CSVEAGGPGEQYF.

This chain uses TRBV19 with TRBJ2-2, with TRBD2 identical over 9 bases. CDR1 is LNHDA, CDR2 SQIVND, per germline (reference sequence). This CDR3 has 14 residues. Trimming at V came to 5 bases and at J to 8 bases, leaving 6 bases not matched to a gene. The CDR3, as DNA: TGTGCCAGTAGTCCCGGGACTAGCTCTGGGGAGCTGTTTTTT. This codes for CASSPGTSSGELFF.

The V and J genes are TRBV28 and TRBJ1-5; TRBD1 matches 10 bases. Germline V CDR1 and CDR2: MDHEN, SYDVKM. The length of the CDR3 is 13 residues. V was pared by 7 bases and J by 9 bases, with 6 bases of the junction left unmatched. The CDR3: CASNGQGDWPQHF. CDR3 DNA: TGTGCCAGCAACGGACAGGGGGACTGGCCCCAGCATTTT.

The rearrangement joins TRBV15 to TRBJ1-1; D possibly corresponds to TRBD1 (6 bases). The CDR3 has 18 residues. The V gene lost 0 bases and the J gene lost 2 bases, with 19 bases spanning the gap. Germline CDR1 LNHNV, CDR2 YYDKDF (reference sequence). The DNA of the CDR3 is TGTGCCACCAGCAGAGAATCGACAGGACCTGTCAAAAACACTGAAGCTTTCTTT. As protein: CATSRESTGPVKNTEAFF. The full variable domain, in which reference TRBV15 and TRBJ1-1 provide the parts outside the CDR3, is DAMVIQNPRYQVTQFGKPVTLSCSQTLNHNVMYWYQQKSSQAPKLLFHYYDKDFNNEADTPDNFQSRRPNTSFCFLDIRSPGLGDTAMYLCATSRESTGPVKNTEAFFGQGTRLTVV.

The V gene is TRBV14, the J gene TRBJ2-2; D is uncertain. Per the germline V gene, CDR1 is SGHDN and CDR2 is FVKESK. The CDR3 is 14 residues long. Trimming removed 1 base at V and 1 base at J, with 4 bases between. CDR3 in DNA: TGTGCCAGCAGCCAAGTTCTGAACACCGGGGAGCTGTTTTTT. The encoded protein is CASSQVLNTGELFF.